Below are 2 T cell receptor beta chains sequenced from a single sample in a study of T cell responses to AZD1222 COVID-19 vaccine. Clones were read by immunoSEQ multiplex PCR, and TCRdb kept only the in-frame ones, dropping some. The table has fewer than 200,000 clones, roughly 90% seen once. The sample here was peripheral blood, taken 28 days after the second AZD1222 dose. The receptors shown here come from an adult who received the AZD1222 COVID-19 vaccine.

Comments on this clone: This sample includes further DNA sequences coding for the same CDR3. This sequence joins TRBV2 and TRBJ1-6; tentatively, D is TRBD1 (6 bases). V was shortened by 5 bases and J by 4 bases, with 6 bases between the two germline ends. The CDR3 extends over 13 amino acids. Germline CDR1 and CDR2: SNHLY and FYNNEI. The chain's CDR3 is CASSTGYNSPLHF. In nucleotides, the CDR3 is TGTGCCAGCAGTACAGGGTATAATTCACCCCTCCACTTT.

This clone has only one observation. V gene TRBV4-1 combines with J gene TRBJ2-5; possibly TRBD2 for D (5 bases). Trimming took 0 bases from V and 1 from J, leaving 15 bases between them. The CDR3 covers 17 residues. Per the germline V gene, CDR1 is MGHRA and CDR2 is YSYEKL. The CDR3 loop reads CASSQDLGSWAQETQYF. The CDR3 DNA sequence: TGCGCCAGCAGCCAAGATCTGGGGAGTTGGGCCCAAGAGACCCAGTACTTC.